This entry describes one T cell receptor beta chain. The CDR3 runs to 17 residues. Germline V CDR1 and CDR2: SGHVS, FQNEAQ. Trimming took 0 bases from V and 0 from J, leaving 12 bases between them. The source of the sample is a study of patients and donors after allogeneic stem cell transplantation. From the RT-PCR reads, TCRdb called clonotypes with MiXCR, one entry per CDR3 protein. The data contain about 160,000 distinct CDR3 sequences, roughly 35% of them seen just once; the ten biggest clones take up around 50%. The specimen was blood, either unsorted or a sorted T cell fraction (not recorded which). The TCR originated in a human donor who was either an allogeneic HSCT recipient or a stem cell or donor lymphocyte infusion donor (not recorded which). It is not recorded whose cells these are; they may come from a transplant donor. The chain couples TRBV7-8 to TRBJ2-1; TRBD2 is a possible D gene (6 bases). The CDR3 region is CASSLARLASSYNEQFF. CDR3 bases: TGTGCCAGCAGCTTAGCGCGGCTAGCGAGCTCCTACAATGAGCAGTTCTTC.